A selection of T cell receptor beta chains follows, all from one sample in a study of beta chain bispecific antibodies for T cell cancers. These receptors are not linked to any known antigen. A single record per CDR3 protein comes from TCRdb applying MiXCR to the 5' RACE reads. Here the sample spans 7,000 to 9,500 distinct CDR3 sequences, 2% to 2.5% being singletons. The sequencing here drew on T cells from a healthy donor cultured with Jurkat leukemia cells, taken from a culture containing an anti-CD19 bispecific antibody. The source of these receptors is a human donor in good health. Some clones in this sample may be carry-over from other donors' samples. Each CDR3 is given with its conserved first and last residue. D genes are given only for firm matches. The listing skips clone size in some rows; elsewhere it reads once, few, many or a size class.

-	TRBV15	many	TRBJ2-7	CATSSANPYEQYF	TGTGCCACCAGCAGCGCAAATCCCTACGAGCAGTACTTC
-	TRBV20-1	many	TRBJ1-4	CSAYPAGVEKLFF	TGCAGTGCCTACCCCGCGGGGGTCGAAAAACTGTTTTTT
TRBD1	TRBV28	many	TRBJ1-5	CASSLGVEGADQPQHF	TGTGCCAGCAGTTTGGGGGTGGAGGGGGCGGATCAGCCCCAGCATTTT
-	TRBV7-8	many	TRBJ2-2	CASSPPVGEKNTGELFF	TGTGCCAGCAGCCCCCCAGTAGGGGAGAAGAACACCGGGGAGCTGTTTTTT
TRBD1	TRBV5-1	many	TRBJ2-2	CASSTPTGRQTGELFF	TGCGCCAGCAGCACCCCGACAGGGCGCCAGACCGGGGAGCTGTTTTTT
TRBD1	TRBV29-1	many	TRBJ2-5	CSGDTGGGPKETQYF	TGCAGCGGAGACACAGGGGGCGGTCCAAAAGAGACCCAGTACTTC
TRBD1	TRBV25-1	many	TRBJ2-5	CASRSRDRGQETQYF	TGTGCCAGCAGGTCCCGGGACAGGGGGCAAGAGACCCAGTACTTC
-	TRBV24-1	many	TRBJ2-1	CATSDHSDGGRLVSEQFF	TGTGCCACCAGTGACCACAGCGACGGAGGACGGCTAGTGAGTGAGCAGTTCTTC
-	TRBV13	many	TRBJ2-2	CASSLVSGVRTGELFF	TGTGCCAGCAGCCTAGTGTCGGGGGTTCGCACCGGGGAGCTGTTTTTT
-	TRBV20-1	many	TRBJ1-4	CSARGVNEKLFF	TGCAGTGCTAGAGGTGTAAATGAAAAACTGTTTTTT
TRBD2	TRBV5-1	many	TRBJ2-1	CASSIMGLAGGSSYNEQFF	TGCGCCAGCAGCATAATGGGACTAGCGGGGGGATCCTCCTACAATGAGCAGTTCTTC
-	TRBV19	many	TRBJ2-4	CASCLGHGNIQYF	TGTGCCAGTTGTTTGGGTCACGGAAACATTCAGTACTTC
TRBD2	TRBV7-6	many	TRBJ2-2	CASSLGLAANTGELFF	TGTGCCAGCAGCTTAGGACTAGCGGCGAACACCGGGGAGCTGTTTTTT
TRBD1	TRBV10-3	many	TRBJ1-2	CAISGGQTTNYGYTF	TGTGCCATCAGTGGGGGACAGACTACTAACTATGGCTACACCTTC
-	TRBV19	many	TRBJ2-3	CASSTGTEGSTQYF	TGTGCCAGTAGCACGGGGACTGAAGGAAGCACGCAGTATTTT
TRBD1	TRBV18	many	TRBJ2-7	CASSLGTDYYEQYF	TGTGCCAGCTCACTAGGGACAGATTACTACGAGCAGTACTTC
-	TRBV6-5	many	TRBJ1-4	CASSLSWTAGVEREKLFF	TGTGCCAGCAGCCTCTCATGGACAGCGGGGGTCGAACGGGAAAAACTGTTTTTT
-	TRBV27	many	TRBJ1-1	CASRQDYLRTEAFF	TGTGCCAGCCGACAGGATTATCTGAGGACTGAAGCTTTCTTT
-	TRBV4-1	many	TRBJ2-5	CASSHIETQYF	TGCGCCAGCAGCCATATTGAGACCCAGTACTTC
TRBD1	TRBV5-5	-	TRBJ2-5	CASSAYGTGGWEETQYF	TGTGCCAGCAGCGCGTACGGGACAGGGGGCTGGGAAGAGACCCAGTACTTC
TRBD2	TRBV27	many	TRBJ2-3	CASSFISGGPGTQYF	TGTGCCAGCAGTTTTATTAGCGGGGGGCCGGGTACGCAGTATTTT
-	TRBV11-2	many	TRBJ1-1	CASSRVLYKTGTEAFF	TGTGCCAGCAGTCGGGTACTCTACAAGACGGGCACTGAAGCTTTCTTT
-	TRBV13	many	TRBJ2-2	CASSLGLGVNTGELFF	TGTGCCAGCAGCTTAGGCTTAGGAGTGAACACCGGGGAGCTGTTTTTT
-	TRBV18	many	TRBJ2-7	CASSPPQTAPYEQYF	TGTGCCAGCTCACCACCCCAGACTGCCCCCTACGAGCAGTACTTC
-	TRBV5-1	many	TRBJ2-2	CASSLSGTGELFF	TGCGCCAGCAGCTTGTCAGGGACCGGGGAGCTGTTTTTT
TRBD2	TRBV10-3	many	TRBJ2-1	CAISESTLGGGYNEQFF	TGTGCCATCAGTGAGTCGACTCTTGGCGGGGGGTACAATGAGCAGTTCTTC
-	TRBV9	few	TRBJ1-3	CASSVDPANSGNTIYF	TGTGCCAGCAGCGTAGATCCGGCCAACTCTGGAAACACCATATATTTT
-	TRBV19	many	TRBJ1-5	CASSQGTGRLSNQPQHF	TGTGCCAGTAGTCAGGGGACTGGCAGGTTAAGCAATCAGCCCCAGCATTTT
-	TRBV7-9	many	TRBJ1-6	CASPPPDGGYNSPLHF	TGTGCCAGCCCTCCACCGGACGGTGGATATAATTCACCCCTCCACTTT
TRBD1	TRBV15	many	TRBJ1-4	CATSGQYRGRLRKLFF	TGTGCCACCAGCGGACAATACAGGGGAAGACTTCGAAAACTGTTTTTT
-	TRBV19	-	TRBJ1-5	CASMEGYNQPQHF	TGTGCCAGTATGGAAGGATACAATCAGCCCCAGCATTTT
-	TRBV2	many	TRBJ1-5	CASSESPRGKVGPQHF	TGTGCCAGCAGTGAATCTCCCCGAGGGAAAGTTGGACCCCAGCATTTT
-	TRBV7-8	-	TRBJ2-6	CASSWGGGGANVLTF	TGTGCCAGCAGCTGGGGGGGCGGTGGGGCCAACGTCCTGACTTTC
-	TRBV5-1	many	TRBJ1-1	CASSLGDEAFF	TGCGCCAGCAGCTTGGGAGATGAAGCTTTCTTT
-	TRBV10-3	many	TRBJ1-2	CAISVLMAPNYGYTF	TGTGCCATCAGCGTCCTGATGGCTCCTAACTATGGCTACACCTTC
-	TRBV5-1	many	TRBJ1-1	CASSLGGSAEAFF	TGCGCCAGCAGCTTGGGGGGAAGTGCTGAAGCTTTCTTT
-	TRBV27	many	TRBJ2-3	CASSWTESTDTQYF	TGTGCCAGCAGTTGGACGGAAAGCACAGATACGCAGTATTTT
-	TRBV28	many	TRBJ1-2	CASSSSEGGGWNYGYTF	TGTGCCAGCAGCTCGTCTGAGGGGGGTGGCTGGAACTATGGCTACACCTTC
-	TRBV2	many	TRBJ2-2	CASSLTPDGGELFF	TGTGCCAGCAGTTTGACCCCCGATGGCGGGGAGCTGTTTTTT
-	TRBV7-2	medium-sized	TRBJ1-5	CASSRRVYQPQHF	TGTGCCAGCAGCCGGCGGGTCTATCAGCCCCAGCATTTT
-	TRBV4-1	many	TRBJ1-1	CASSPGGTEAFF	TGCGCCAGCAGCCCGGGGGGAACTGAAGCTTTCTTT
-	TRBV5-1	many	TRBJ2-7	CASSSSGLDEQYF	TGCGCCAGCAGCTCCTCAGGGTTAGACGAGCAGTACTTC
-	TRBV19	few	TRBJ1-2	CASRGQFHGYTF	TGTGCCAGTAGAGGACAGTTCCATGGCTACACCTTC
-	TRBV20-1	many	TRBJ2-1	CSARDFEGYNEQFF	TGCAGTGCTAGAGATTTTGAGGGTTACAATGAGCAGTTCTTC
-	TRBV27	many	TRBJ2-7	CASRTGTTSSYEQYF	TGTGCCAGCAGAACCGGGACGACGAGCTCCTACGAGCAGTACTTC
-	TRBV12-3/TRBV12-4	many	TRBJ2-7	CASSFGYEQYF	TGTGCCAGCAGTTTTGGTTACGAGCAGTACTTC
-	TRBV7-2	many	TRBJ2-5	CASSLDRWTEQETQYF	TGTGCCAGCAGCTTAGACCGCTGGACGGAACAAGAGACCCAGTACTTC
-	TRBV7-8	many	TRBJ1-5	CASSLVQGDQPQHF	TGTGCCAGCAGCTTAGTACAGGGCGATCAGCCCCAGCATTTT
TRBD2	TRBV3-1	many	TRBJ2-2	CASSQGSELARTGELFF	TGTGCCAGCAGCCAAGGGTCGGAACTAGCGAGGACCGGGGAGCTGTTTTTT
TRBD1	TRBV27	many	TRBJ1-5	CASRPYPGQGPLQPQHF	TGTGCCAGCAGACCCTACCCGGGACAGGGCCCCCTCCAGCCCCAGCATTTT
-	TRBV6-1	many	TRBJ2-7	CASSPVGGPYEQYF	TGTGCCAGCAGCCCTGTGGGGGGACCCTACGAGCAGTACTTC
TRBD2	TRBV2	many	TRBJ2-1	CASSEVLAGYEQFF	TGTGCCAGCAGTGAAGTTCTAGCGGGGTATGAGCAGTTCTTC
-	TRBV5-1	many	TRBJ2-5	CASSSWIQSQETQYF	TGCGCCAGCAGCTCATGGATACAGAGCCAAGAGACCCAGTACTTC
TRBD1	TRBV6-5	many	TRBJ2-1	CASSSGTGYNEQFF	TGTGCCAGCAGTTCCGGGACAGGCTACAATGAGCAGTTCTTC
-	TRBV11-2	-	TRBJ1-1	CASSRGDTGANTEAFF	TGTGCCAGCAGCCGCGGGGATACAGGTGCGAACACTGAAGCTTTCTTT